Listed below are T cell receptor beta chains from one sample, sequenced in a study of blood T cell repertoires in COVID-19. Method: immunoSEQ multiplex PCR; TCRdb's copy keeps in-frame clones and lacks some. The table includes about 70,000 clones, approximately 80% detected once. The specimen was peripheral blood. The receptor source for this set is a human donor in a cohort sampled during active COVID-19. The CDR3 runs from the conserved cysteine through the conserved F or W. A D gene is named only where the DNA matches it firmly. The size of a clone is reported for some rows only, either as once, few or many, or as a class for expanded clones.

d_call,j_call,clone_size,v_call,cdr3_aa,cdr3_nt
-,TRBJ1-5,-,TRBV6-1,CASSDRREPQPQPQHF,TGTGCCAGCAGTGACCGACGGGAACCCCAACCCCAGCCCCAGCATTTT
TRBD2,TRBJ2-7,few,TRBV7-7,CASSSTGTRGEEQYF,TGTGCCAGCAGCTCCACCGGGACTAGGGGTGAGGAGCAGTACTTC
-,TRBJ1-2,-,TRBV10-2,CASSDTRHGSYGYTF,TGCGCCAGCAGTGATACCAGGCATGGGTCCTATGGCTACACCTTC
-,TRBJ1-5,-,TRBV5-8,CASSLGSGVGQPQHF,TGTGCCAGCAGCTTGGGGTCGGGGGTCGGTCAGCCCCAGCATTTT
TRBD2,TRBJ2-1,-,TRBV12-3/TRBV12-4,CASSTSGYNEQFF,TGTGCCAGCTCGACTAGCGGCTACAATGAGCAGTTCTTC
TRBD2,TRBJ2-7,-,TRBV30,CACRGGAAYEQYF,TGTGCCTGTCGGGGAGGGGCGGCTTACGAGCAGTACTTC
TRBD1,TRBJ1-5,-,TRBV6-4,CASSEGTGGDQPQHF,TGTGCCAGCAGTGAAGGGACAGGGGGTGATCAGCCCCAGCATTTT
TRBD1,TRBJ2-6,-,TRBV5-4,CASSSRDRGPGANVLTF,TGTGCCAGCAGCAGCCGGGACAGGGGACCCGGGGCCAACGTCCTGACTTTC
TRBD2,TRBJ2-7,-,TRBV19,CASTGTSGSYEQYF,TGTGCCAGTACCGGGACTAGCGGGAGCTACGAGCAGTACTTC
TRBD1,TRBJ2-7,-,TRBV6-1,CASSEPGTGYEQYF,TGTGCCAGCAGTGAACCCGGGACAGGCTACGAGCAGTACTTC
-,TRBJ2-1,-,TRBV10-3,CAISYLDGEDEQFF,TGTGCCATCAGTTACCTTGACGGCGAGGATGAGCAGTTCTTC
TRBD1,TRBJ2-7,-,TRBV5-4,CASSPGGTRTYEQYF,TGTGCCAGCAGCCCAGGGGGTACCCGAACCTACGAGCAGTACTTC
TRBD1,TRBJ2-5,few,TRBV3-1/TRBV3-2,CASSQGRTGQETQYF,TGTGCCAGCAGCCAAGGGCGGACAGGTCAAGAGACCCAGTACTTC
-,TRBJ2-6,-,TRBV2,CASSEVVGTHGTF,TGTGCCAGCAGTGAAGTTGTGGGGACTCATGGGACTTTC
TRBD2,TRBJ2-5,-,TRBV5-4,CASSLFSGRDQYF,TGTGCCAGCAGCTTGTTTAGCGGGAGGGACCAGTACTTC
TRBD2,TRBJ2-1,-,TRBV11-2,CASSFPLAGPYNEQFF,TGTGCCAGCAGCTTTCCCCTAGCGGGACCCTACAATGAGCAGTTCTTC
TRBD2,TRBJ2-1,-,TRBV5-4,CASSSLAGGRRESYNEQFF,TGTGCCAGCAGCTCGCTAGCGGGAGGCAGACGAGAATCCTACAATGAGCAGTTCTTC
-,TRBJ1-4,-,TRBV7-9,CASSSPVEKLFF,TGTGCCAGCAGCTCCCCGGTCGAAAAACTGTTTTTT
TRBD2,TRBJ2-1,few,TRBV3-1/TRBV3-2,CASSQAGTSSTNEQFF,TGTGCCAGCAGCCAGGCCGGGACTAGCAGCACCAATGAGCAGTTCTTC
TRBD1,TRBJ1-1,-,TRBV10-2,CASHQGTAMNTEAFF,TGCGCCAGTCACCAGGGGACAGCAATGAACACTGAAGCTTTCTTT
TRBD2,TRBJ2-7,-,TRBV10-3,CAITGGTSGYEQYF,TGTGCCATCACCGGCGGGACTAGCGGCTACGAGCAGTACTTC
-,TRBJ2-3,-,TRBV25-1,CASRGELGTDTQYF,TGTGCCAGCAGGGGAGAGCTAGGCACAGATACGCAGTATTTT
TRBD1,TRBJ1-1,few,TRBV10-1,CASKGGLDTEAFF,TGCGCCAGCAAAGGGGGCCTGGACACTGAAGCTTTCTTT
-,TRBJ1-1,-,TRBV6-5,CASSSTDFPFEAFF,TGTGCCAGCAGTTCGACAGATTTCCCTTTTGAAGCTTTCTTT
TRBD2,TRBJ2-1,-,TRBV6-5,CASREAHYSYNEQFF,TGTGCCAGCCGGGAGGCTCATTACTCCTACAATGAGCAGTTCTTC
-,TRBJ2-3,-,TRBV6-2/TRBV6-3,CASSYSVQDSTDTQYF,TGTGCCAGCAGTTACTCGGTTCAGGATAGCACAGATACGCAGTATTTT
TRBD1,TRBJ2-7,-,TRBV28,CASSSHKPDRAYEQYF,TGTGCCAGCAGTTCCCATAAGCCTGACAGGGCCTACGAGCAGTACTTC
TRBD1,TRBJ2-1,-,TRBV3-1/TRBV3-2,CASSQLQGQGLLNEQFF,TGTGCCAGCAGCCAGCTCCAAGGACAGGGGCTTTTGAATGAGCAGTTCTTC
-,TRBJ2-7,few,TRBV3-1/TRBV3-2,CASSQEREVYEQYF,TGTGCCAGCAGCCAAGAGAGGGAAGTCTACGAGCAGTACTTC
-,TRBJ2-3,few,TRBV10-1,CASSDPRGARTDTQYF,TGCGCCAGCAGTGACCCGCGGGGCGCCCGAACAGATACGCAGTATTTT
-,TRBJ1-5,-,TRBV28,CASRPTYSNQPQHF,TGTGCCAGCAGGCCGACATATAGCAATCAGCCCCAGCATTTT
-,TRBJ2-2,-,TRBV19,CASIRTVTGELFF,TGTGCCAGTATTAGGACAGTCACCGGGGAGCTGTTTTTT
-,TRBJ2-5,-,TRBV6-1,CASSEAGVETQYF,TGTGCCAGCAGTGAAGCGGGAGTCGAGACCCAGTACTTC
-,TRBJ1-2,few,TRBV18,CASSPGSNYGYTF,TGTGCCAGCTCACCAGGGAGTAACTATGGCTACACCTTC
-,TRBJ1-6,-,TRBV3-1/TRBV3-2,CASSLGQNNSPLHF,TGTGCCAGCAGCTTGGGACAAAATAATTCACCCCTCCACTTT
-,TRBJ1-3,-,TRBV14,CASSQARDGNTIYF,TGTGCCAGCAGCCAAGCCAGGGATGGAAACACCATATATTTT
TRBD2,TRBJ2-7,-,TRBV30,CAWSVGLARPEQYF,TGTGCCTGGAGTGTCGGACTAGCGAGGCCCGAGCAGTACTTC
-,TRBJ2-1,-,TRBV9,CASSVGWSSAEQFF,TGTGCCAGCAGCGTAGGTTGGTCTAGCGCTGAGCAGTTCTTC
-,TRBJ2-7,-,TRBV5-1,CASSPGGGTSYEQYF,TGCGCCAGCAGCCCGGGGGGCGGGACATCCTACGAGCAGTACTTC
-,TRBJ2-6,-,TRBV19,CASSIRGDSGANVLTF,TGTGCCAGTAGTATTCGGGGAGACTCTGGGGCCAACGTCCTGACTTTC
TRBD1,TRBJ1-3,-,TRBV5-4,CASSPSTGLSGNTIYF,TGTGCCAGCAGCCCCTCGACAGGGCTCTCTGGAAACACCATATATTTT
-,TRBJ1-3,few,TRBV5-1,CASSITGQPGNTIYF,TGCGCCAGCAGCATTACAGGCCAACCTGGAAACACCATATATTTT
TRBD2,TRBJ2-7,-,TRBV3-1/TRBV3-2,CASSPTGTSGYEQYF,TGTGCCAGCAGCCCAACCGGGACTAGCGGCTACGAGCAGTACTTC
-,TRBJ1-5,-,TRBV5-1,CASSPEGTTGGKPQHF,TGCGCCAGCAGCCCCGAAGGGACAACCGGAGGAAAGCCCCAGCATTTT
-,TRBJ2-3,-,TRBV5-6,CASSLRRGTTDTQYF,TGTGCCAGCAGCTTGCGCAGGGGGACTACAGATACGCAGTATTTT
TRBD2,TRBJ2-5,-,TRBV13,CASSSGLAGVQETQYF,TGTGCCAGCAGCTCGGGACTAGCGGGAGTCCAAGAGACCCAGTACTTC
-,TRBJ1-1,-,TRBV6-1,CASSDWAPRGEAFF,TGTGCCAGCAGTGATTGGGCTCCCCGGGGTGAAGCTTTCTTT
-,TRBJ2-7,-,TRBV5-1,CASKLTPGAYEQYF,TGCGCCAGCAAATTAACCCCCGGGGCCTACGAGCAGTACTTC
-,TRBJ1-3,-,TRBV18,CASSLQQGTPSGNTIYF,TGTGCCAGCTCACTTCAACAGGGAACCCCCTCTGGAAACACCATATATTTT
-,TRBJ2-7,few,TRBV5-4,CASSSTGTHEQYF,TGTGCCAGCAGCTCAACAGGAACCCACGAGCAGTACTTC